The 6 T cell receptor beta chains reported below all come from one sample, sequenced in a study of vaccination and CD4 T cells after COVID-19. Their antigens remain unidentified. Cultured CD4+ T cells had their DNA profiled by the Oncomine TCR Beta short-read assay. A single record per CDR3 protein comes from TCRdb applying MiXCR to the PCR reads. This table has just over 3,000 distinct CDR3 sequences, 70% to 80% appearing once. Treatment denoted: approximately nine-day PBMC culture with coronavirus spike peptide pools or control peptides (ViraFEST assay). Sequencing used CD4+ T cells from blood, cultured in vitro. The receptors were gathered from a human donor who had recovered from COVID-19.

The chain carries TRBV27 and TRBJ1-6; D is unresolved. There are 13 residues in the CDR3. Germline V lookup: CDR1 MNHEY, CDR2 SMNVEV (reference sequence). V dropped 5 bases and J dropped 14 bases, with 16 bases sitting between them. CDR3 nucleotide sequence: TGTGCCAGCAGTCACGACCGGGTTTGGGCCCTCCACTTT. This encodes CASSHDRVWALHF.

V is TRBV19 and J is TRBJ1-2, with D unresolved. From germline, CDR1 is LNHDA and CDR2 SQIVND (reference sequence). The CDR3 is 14 amino acids. The ends were cut back, 7 bases at V and 0 bases at J, with 12 bases in the middle. The CDR3 DNA follows: TGTGCCAGTATAATGGGAGACGCTAACTATGGCTACACCTTC. It specifies CASIMGDANYGYTF.

V and J are TRBV30 and TRBJ1-2; possible D gene TRBD1, 5 bases. Looked up from germline, CDR1 is GTSNPN and CDR2 is SVGIG (reference sequence). V lost 0 bases and J lost 5, with 13 bases in between. The CDR3 has 14 residues. This chain's CDR3 is CAWSVVHAGYGYTF. In nucleotides, the CDR3 is TGTGCCTGGAGTGTAGTGCATGCAGGGTATGGCTACACCTTC.

The chain recombines TRBV27 with TRBJ1-2; 10 bases line up with TRBD1. The germline CDR1 and CDR2 sequences are MNHEY and SMNVEV (reference sequence). The CDR3 is 15 amino acids. With V trimmed by 8 bases and J by 3 bases, 9 bases remained unmatched. In nucleotides, the CDR3 is TGTGCCAGCGGCAAAGGACAGGGGGTGGACTATGGCTACACCTTC. It yields the protein CASGKGQGVDYGYTF.

The chain is built from TRBV5-8 and TRBJ1-5; D is unclear. Trimming took 4 bases from V and 5 from J, leaving 10 bases between them. From germline, CDR1 is SGHTS and CDR2 YDEGEE. This CDR3 contains 13 residues. CDR3 sequence reads: CASSRGAYQPQHF. CDR3 sequence (DNA): TGTGCCAGCAGCCGTGGTGCCTATCAGCCCCAGCATTTT. Combining the CDR3 with reference TRBV5-8 and TRBJ1-5 gives the whole variable domain EAGVTQSPTHLIKTRGQQATLRCSPISGHTSVYWYQQALGLGLQFLLWYDEGEERNRGNFPPRFSGRQFPNYSSELNVNALELEDSALYLCASSRGAYQPQHFGDGTRLSIL.

This clonotype was detected only once. The V call is TRBV30, the J call TRBJ1-6; 7 nucleotides line up with TRBD1. J lost 7 bases, V lost 1 base, and 22 bases had no gene match. The CDR3 covers 20 residues. Germline V lookup: CDR1 GTSNPN, CDR2 SVGIG (reference sequence). This chain's CDR3 is CAWSGGTVGGPGQRNSPLHF. CDR3 nucleotides: TGTGCCTGGAGTGGGGGGACTGTGGGTGGACCGGGACAGAGAAATTCACCCCTCCACTTT.